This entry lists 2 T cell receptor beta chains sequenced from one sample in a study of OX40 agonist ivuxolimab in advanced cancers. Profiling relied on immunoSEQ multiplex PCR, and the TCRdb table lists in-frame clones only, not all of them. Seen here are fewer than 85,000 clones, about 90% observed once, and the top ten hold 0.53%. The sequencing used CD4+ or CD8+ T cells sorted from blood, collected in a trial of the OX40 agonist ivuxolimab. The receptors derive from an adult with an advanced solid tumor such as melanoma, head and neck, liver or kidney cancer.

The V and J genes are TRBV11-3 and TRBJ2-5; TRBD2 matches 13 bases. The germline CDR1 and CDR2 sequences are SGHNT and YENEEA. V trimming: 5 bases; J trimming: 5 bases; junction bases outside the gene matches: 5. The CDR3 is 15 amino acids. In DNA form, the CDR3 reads TGTGCCAGCAGCCAACTAGCGGGAGGGTTGGAGACCCAGTACTTC. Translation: CASSQLAGGLETQYF. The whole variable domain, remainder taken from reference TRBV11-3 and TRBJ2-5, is EAGVVQSPRYKIIEKKQPVAFWCNPISGHNTLYWYLQNLGQGPELLIRYENEEAVDDSQLPKDRFSAERLKGVDSTLKIQPAELGDSAVYLCASSQLAGGLETQYFGPGTRLLVL.

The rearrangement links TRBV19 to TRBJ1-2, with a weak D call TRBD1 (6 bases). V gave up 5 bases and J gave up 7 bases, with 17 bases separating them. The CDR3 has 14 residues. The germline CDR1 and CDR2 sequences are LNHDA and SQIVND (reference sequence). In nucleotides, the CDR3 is TGTGCCAGTAGTTGGCCAGGGGCTATGAGTGGCTACACCTTC. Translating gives CASSWPGAMSGYTF.